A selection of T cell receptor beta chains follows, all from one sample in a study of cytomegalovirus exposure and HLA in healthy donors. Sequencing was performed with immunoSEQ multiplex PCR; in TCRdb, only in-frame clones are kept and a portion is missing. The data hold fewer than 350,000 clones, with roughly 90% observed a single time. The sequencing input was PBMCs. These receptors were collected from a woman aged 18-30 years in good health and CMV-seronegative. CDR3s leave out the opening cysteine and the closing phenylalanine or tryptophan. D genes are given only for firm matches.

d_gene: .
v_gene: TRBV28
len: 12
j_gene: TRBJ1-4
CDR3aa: ASKDPGRGEKLF

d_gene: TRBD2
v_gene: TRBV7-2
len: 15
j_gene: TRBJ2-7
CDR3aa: ASSSGTSGLASYEQY

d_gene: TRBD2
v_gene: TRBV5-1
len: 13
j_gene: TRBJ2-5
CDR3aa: ASSTSSGSRETQY

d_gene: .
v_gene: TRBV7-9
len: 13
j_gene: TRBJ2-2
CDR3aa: ASSFSRLPDGELF

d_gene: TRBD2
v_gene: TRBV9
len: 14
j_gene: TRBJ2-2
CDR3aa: ASSAGTSGKAGELF

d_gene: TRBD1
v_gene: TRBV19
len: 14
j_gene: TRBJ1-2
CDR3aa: ASSNRTGVPNYGYT

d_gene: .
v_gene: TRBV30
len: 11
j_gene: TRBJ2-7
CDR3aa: ALRQGPAYEQY

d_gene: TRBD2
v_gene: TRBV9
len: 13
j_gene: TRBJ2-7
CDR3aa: ASSDDGGRSREQY

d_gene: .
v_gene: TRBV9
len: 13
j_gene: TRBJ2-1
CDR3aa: ASSAGGRSYNEQF

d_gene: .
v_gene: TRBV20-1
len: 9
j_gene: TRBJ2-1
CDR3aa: SASNGEVRF

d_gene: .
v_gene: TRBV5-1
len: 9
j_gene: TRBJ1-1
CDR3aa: ASSWGQGTF

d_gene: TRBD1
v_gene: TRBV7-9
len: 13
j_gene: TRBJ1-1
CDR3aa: ASSGWDRERTEAF

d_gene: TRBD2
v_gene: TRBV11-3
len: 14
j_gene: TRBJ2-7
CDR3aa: ASSPGTSRRVDEQY

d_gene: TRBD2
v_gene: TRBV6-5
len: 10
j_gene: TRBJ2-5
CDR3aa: ASRLPGGFVY

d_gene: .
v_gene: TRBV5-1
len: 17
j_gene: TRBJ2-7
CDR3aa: ASSTWPDRVPHGGYEQY

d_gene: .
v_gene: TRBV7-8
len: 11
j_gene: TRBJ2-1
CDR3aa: ASSLGNYNEQF

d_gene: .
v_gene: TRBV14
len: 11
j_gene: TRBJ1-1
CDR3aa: ASSQVQGTEAF

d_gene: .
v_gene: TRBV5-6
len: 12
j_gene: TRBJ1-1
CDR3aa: ASSLEIRGTEAF

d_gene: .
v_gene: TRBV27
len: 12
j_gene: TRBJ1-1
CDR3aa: ASKRGDPNTEAF

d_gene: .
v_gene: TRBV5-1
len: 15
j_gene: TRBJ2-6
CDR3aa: ASSPPTTVSGANVLT

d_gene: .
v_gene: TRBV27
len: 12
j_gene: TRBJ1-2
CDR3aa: ASSNKGALYGYT

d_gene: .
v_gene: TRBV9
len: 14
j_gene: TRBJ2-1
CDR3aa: ASSVRGLDLYNEQF

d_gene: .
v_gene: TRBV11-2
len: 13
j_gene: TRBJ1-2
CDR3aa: ASSLDSGINYGYT

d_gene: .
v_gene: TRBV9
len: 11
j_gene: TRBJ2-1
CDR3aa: ASSVGTGNEQF

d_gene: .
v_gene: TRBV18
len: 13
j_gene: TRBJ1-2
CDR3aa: ASSPLEGESYGYT

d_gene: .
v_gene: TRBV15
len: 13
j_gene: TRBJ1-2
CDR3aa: ATSSPRGSGYGYT

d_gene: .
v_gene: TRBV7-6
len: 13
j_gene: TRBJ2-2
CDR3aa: ASSASTANTGELF

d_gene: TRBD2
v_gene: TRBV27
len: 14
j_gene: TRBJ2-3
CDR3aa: ASSLLAGSLEDTQY

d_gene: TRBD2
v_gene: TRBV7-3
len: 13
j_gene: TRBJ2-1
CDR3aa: ASSRTSGSTHEQF

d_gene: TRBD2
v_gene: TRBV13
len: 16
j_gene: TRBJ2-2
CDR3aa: ASSSPGTSGRAAGELF

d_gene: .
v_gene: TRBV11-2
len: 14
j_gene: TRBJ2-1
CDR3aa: ASSRLVTGFYNEQF

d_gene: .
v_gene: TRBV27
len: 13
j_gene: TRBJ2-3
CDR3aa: ASSFVPPNTDTQY

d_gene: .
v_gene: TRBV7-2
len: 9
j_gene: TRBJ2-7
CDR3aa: ASSYNYEQY

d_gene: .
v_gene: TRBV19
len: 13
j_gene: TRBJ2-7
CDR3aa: ASSISAGESYEQY

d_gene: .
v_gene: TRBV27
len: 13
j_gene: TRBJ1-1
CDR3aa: ASSSSTEPNTEAF

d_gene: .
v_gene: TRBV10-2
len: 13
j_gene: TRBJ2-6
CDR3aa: ASSEPGAGANVLT

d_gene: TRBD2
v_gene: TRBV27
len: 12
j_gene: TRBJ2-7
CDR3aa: ASKRTSGNYEQY

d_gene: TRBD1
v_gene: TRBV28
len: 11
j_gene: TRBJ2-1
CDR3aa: ASRGDSYNEQF

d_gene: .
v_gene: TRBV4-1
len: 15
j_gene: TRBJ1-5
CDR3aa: ASSQGSGRAAGQPQH

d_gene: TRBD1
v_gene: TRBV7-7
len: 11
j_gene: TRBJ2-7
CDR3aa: ASSLEQGYEQY

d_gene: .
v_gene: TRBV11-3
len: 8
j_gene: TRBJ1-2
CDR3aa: ASSRVGYT

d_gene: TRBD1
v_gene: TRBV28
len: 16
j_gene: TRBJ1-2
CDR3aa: ASSERTGRGKSRYGYT

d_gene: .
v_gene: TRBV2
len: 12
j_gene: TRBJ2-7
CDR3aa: ASSEAMGGLEQY

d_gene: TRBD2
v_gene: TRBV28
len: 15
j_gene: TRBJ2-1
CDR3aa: ASSFRGGLAGGNEQF

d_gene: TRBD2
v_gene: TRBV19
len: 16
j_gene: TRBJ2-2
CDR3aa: ASSIRALAGVSTGELF

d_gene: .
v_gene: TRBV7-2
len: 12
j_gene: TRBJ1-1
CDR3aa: ASSLVFGNTEAF

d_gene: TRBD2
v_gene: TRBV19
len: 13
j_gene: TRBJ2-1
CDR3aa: ASSATSGAHNEQF

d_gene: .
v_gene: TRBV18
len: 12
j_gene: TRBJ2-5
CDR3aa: ASSNFTGDETQY

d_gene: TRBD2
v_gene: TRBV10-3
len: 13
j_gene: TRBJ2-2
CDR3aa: AITGTSGNTGELF